By frequency, the clone carrying this T cell receptor beta chain registers medium-sized. This entry is derived from a study of T cells in women clearing cervical HPV infection. Here immunoSEQ multiplex PCR was the method, and the copy in TCRdb shows in-frame clones only, minus some. The sample includes around 23,000 clones. Sequencing was done on a sample of blood buffy coat. This receptor was obtained from a woman aged 18 to 75 with a cervical HPV16 infection that either progressed to CIN3+ or cleared (not recorded which).

The CDR3 spells CASSGLATNEKLFF. CDR3 bases read: TGCGCCAGCAGTGGGCTGGCAACTAATGAAAAA. The chain recombines TRBV10-1 with TRBJ1-4; D uncertain. The sequence runs out 3 residues before the end of the CDR3; the remainder is reconstructed from the germline J gene. V was trimmed by 4 bases and J by 0 bases, leaving 6 bases between them. The CDR3 extends over 14 amino acids. The germline CDR1 and CDR2 sequences are WNHNN and SYGVQD (reference sequence).